This is a list of T cell receptor beta chains from one sample in a study of blood T cell repertoires in COVID-19. Repertoires were generated with immunoSEQ multiplex PCR, while TCRdb's copy carries only in-frame clones and drops some. The data contain approximately 170,000 clones, roughly nine tenths of them singletons. Sequenced sample: peripheral blood. The receptors come from a woman aged 55 to 70 with COVID-19, enrolled during active disease. The conserved cysteine and the conserved F or W are not part of the CDR3 here.

TRBJ2-1	TRBV7-9	ASSFSISKQF
TRBJ1-1	TRBV19	ASSISLGPEAF
TRBJ2-2	TRBV4-3	ASSQDTQMNTGELF
TRBJ2-5	TRBV7-9	ASSLDVLGTQY
TRBJ2-7	TRBV9	ASSVRDRGSVEQY
TRBJ1-2	TRBV4-1	ASSQGRGPGGYT
TRBJ1-2	TRBV9	ASSSTGYPSDGYT
TRBJ1-5	TRBV30	AWSSAPGTGNQPQH
TRBJ2-7	TRBV12-3/TRBV12-4	ASSLGRSYEQY
TRBJ2-2	TRBV9	ASSVVSGQSNVGELF
TRBJ2-1	TRBV19	GTRDFLLDEQF
TRBJ2-7	TRBV7-3	ASSLNGGYEQY
TRBJ2-7	TRBV3-1/TRBV3-2	ASSSGTASYEQY
TRBJ1-4	TRBV28	ASSLPLTGNEKLF
TRBJ1-2	TRBV6-2/TRBV6-3	ASSGQPLYGYT
TRBJ2-1	TRBV12-5	ASGLVVSQGWGNEQF
TRBJ1-1	TRBV7-9	ASSFMRTGLNTEAF
TRBJ2-1	TRBV6-6	ASSAKAGGEEQF
TRBJ1-2	TRBV14	ASSQAGQGNYGYT